A single T cell receptor beta chain is shown here with its context. Its antigen is currently not known. No qualities accompany the bases; no much larger clone lies one base away. These data are taken from a study of T-cell memory formation after mild COVID-19 (dated by TCRdb to the early 2020s). Looking at the study overall: TCR sequence clusters from the two donors were largely donor specific. In a couple of donors, T-cell clones that expanded and contracted after mild COVID-19 were tracked by sequencing TCRalpha and TCRbeta repertoires over time. Two young, previously healthy adult volunteers, one female and one male, were included in the cohort. Paper-wide results and their limitations: Whether the second-wave clones peaking on day 37 were SARS-CoV-2 specific was not confirmed. Only a couple of mild cases were covered by the study, and larger cohorts that include severe cases with pre-infection samples were considered necessary. Contracting CD4+ clones were found mainly in CM and EM memory subsets, while CD8+ clones were enriched in EMRA. From day 15 to 85, contracting clones showed balanced CD4/CD8 phenotypes, whereas a second wave of clones that expanded from day 15 to 37 leaned towards CD4+. The detection of some responding clones in pre-infection memory suggests that pre-existing cross-reactive memory T cells joined the SARS-CoV-2 response.

TCRdb names Illumina NovaSeq 6000 as the instrument used. TCRalpha and TCRbeta cDNA libraries were constructed by 5'RACE with constant-segment primers, with sample barcodes and unique molecular identifiers being introduced. RNA was extracted from every sample with Trizol reagent. Libraries were amplified in two PCR steps, with a second sample barcode and Illumina TruSeq adapters added in the second step. Libraries were sequenced on an Illumina NovaSeq with 2 x 150 bp paired-end reads. Regarding the original processing steps: With migec v1.2.7, reads were demultiplexed and then collapsed into UMI-guided consensus sequences. Using mixcr v2.1.11, UMI consensuses were aligned to TRA and TRB V and J templates and then assembled into clonotypes. A clonotype was counted as expanded or contracted only when both edgeR and NoisET called the clonotype significant, with the noise models trained on biological replicates. edgeR calls used a false discovery rate-adjusted p below 0.01 and a log2 fold-change threshold of 1. As an exploratory analysis of dynamics, max-normalized trajectories of the 1000 most abundant clonotypes were examined with PCA combined with hierarchical clustering. Separately sequenced CD4+ and CD8+ repertoires were used to assign a CD4 or CD8 phenotype to each responding clone. The public sequencing data were trimmed at Q25 with fastp and processed into clonotypes with MiXCR by TCRdb, which kept only in-frame beta chains. Each entry merges the rows of one CDR3 protein and shows their most common DNA and genes. These V and J calls derive from TCRdb rather than the authors' analysis. The sample table contains a few hundred thousand distinct CDR3 sequences; only one count was recorded for 20% of them. Clones ranked in the top ten supply roughly 23% of the sample.

There are 15 amino acids in the CDR3, from cysteine to phenylalanine inclusive. Kept here is only the CDR3 DNA, which spans 45 bases and is read in frame from base 1. For this chain, trimming is 5 bases at the V end and 4 bases at the J end, and the number of junction bases without a gene match is 7. Sequences SGHKS (CDR1) and YYEKEE (CDR2) are obtained from the germline V gene (reference sequence). PBMCs were isolated by Ficoll-Paque density gradient centrifugation. Recombination linked TRBV5-5 to TRBJ2-5; 11 middle bases align to TRBD2. The sequence was collected from a man aged 18 to 35 who had mild COVID-19 (a few samples of this study predate the infection). The sample titles of this study are shuffled in the database, so cell type and time point are left out; the donor was told from shared clones. What was sequenced was PBMCs or a T cell subset sorted from them (not recorded which). The DNA reads as follows: TGTGCCAGCAGGACTAGCGGGGCCGGGGGAGAGACCCAGTACTTC. This sequence encodes CASRTSGAGGETQYF. Extended through the reference TRBV5-5 and TRBJ2-5 proteins, this CDR3 yields the full variable domain: DAGVTQSPTHLIKTRGQQVTLRCSPISGHKSVSWYQQVLGQGPQFIFQYYEKEERGRGNFPDRFSARQFPNYSSELNVNALLLGDSALYLCASRTSGAGGETQYFGPGTRLLVL.